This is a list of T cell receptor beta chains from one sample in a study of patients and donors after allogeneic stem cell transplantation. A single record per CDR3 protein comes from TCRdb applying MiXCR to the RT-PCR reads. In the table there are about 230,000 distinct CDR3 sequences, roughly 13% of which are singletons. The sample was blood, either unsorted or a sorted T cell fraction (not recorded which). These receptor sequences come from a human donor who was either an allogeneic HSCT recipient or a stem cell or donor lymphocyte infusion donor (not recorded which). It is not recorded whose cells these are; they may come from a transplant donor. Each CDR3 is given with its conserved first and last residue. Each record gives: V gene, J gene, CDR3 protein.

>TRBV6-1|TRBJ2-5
CASSLGTSGSRLETQYF
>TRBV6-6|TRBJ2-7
CASRWKGHEQYF
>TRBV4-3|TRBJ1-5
CASSRAVGGKQPQHF
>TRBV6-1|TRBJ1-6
CASSPRAYNSPLHF
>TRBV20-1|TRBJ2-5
CSARVGVGETQYF
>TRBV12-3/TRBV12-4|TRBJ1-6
CASSLGGNSPLHF
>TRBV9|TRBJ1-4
CASSAAQGSNEKLFF
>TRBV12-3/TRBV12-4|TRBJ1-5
CASRGQQGAGNQPQHF
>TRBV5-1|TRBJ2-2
CASSFGAGVSGELFF
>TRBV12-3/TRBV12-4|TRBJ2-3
CASSGQSGKISDTQYF
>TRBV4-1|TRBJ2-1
CASRSVDSVLVLF